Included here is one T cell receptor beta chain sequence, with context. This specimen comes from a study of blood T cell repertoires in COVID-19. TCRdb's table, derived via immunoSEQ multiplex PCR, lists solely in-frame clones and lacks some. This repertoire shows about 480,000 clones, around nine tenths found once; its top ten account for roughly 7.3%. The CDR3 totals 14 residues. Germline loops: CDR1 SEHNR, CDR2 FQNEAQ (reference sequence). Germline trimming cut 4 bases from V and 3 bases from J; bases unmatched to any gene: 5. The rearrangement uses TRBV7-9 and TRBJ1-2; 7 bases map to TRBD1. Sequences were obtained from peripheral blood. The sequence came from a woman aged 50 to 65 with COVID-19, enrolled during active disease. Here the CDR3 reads CASSSTGTDYGYTF. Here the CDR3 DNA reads TGTGCCAGCAGCTCTACCGGGACAGACTATGGCTACACCTTC. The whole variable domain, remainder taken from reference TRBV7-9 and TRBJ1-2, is DTGVSQNPRHKITKRGQNVTFRCDPISEHNRLYWYRQTLGQGPEFLTYFQNEAQLEKSRLLSDRFSAERPKGSFSTLEIQRTEQGDSAMYLCASSSTGTDYGYTFGSGTRLTVV.